This T cell receptor (beta chain) was obtained from a study of T-cell reconstitution after alpha-beta-depleted transplantation in children (dated by TCRdb to the mid-2010s). About the study as a whole: The study quantitatively tracked T-cell immune reconstitution after TCRalphabeta/CD19-depleted allogeneic hematopoietic cell transplantation in children using TCR repertoire profiling. Beyond this particular receptor, the publication reports: Apparently early alphabetaT-cell count recovery about two months after transplant reportedly relied on only several hundred rapidly expanded clones derived from non-depleted graft cells. In some patients, the high TCRbeta diversity seen at day 60 was put down to recipient T cells and intrathymic progenitors that had survived conditioning. Over the following months the frequencies of hyperexpanded clones went down, and after one year T-cell counts and TCRbeta diversity were mostly credited to newly produced T cells.

The sample holds a few counts of this clonotype. No cognate antigen has been identified for it. No much larger clonotype is one base removed from it; base qualities were not supplied. Library preparation was by PCR. The instrument given in TCRdb is Illumina HiSeq 2500. TCR libraries were prepared with molecular barcoding, using unique molecular identifiers to normalize TCRbeta repertoire quantification. The public sequencing data were trimmed at Q25 with fastp and processed into clonotypes with MiXCR by TCRdb, which kept only in-frame beta chains. Every CDR3 protein is listed once, alongside the most common genes and DNA of its rows. The sample yields about 870,000 distinct CDR3 sequences; under 20% were counted once. The ten top clones hold roughly 5% of the sample. The treatment or condition label corresponds to: allogeneic hematopoietic cell transplantation with graft depleted of TCRalphabeta T cells and CD19 B cells. The transplant recipients were children given TCRalphabeta/CD19-depleted allogeneic hematopoietic cell grafts.

CDR1 and CDR2 are read off the germline V gene as SNHLY and FYNNEI. The CDR3, from cysteine to phenylalanine, totals 16 residues. Only the CDR3 portion is preserved as DNA: 48 bases, with reading frame beginning at the first base. V was cut back by 4 bases and J by 1 base, leaving a gap of 14 bases between them. The chain uses TRBV2 and TRBJ1-5; TRBD1 might be the D gene, on 5 matching bases. The sample was PBMCs, mostly from graft donor cells, taken 360 days after TCRalphabeta/CD19-depleted stem cell transplant. The receptor was derived from a male patient aged 10 to 17 who had a stem cell transplant for acute lymphoblastic leukemia, so the T cells may come from the graft donor. The CDR3 region has the sequence CASSVQGPGSNQPQHF. The DNA is TGTGCCAGCAGTGTTCAGGGACCGGGGAGCAATCAGCCCCAGCATTTT.